The subject of this entry is one T cell receptor (beta chain). This specimen belongs to a study of blood T cell repertoires in COVID-19. Study-level information: Samples came from the United States, Italy and Spain, spanning acute and convalescent COVID-19. Sample material is recorded as cDNA or gDNA derived from T cells, B-cell-depleted T cells, or PBMCs.

V trimming: 4 bases; J trimming: 10 bases; junction bases outside the gene matches: 13. In germline, CDR1 is LNHDA, CDR2 SQIVND (reference sequence). The CDR3 has 16 amino acids. Original data processing: Counts of nucleated cells, estimated from reference gene primer amplification, were obtained. TCRdb keeps only in-frame clones here, not all; method: immunoSEQ multiplex PCR. V, J and clone size are those of that table, while D and trimming were read from the DNA. The sample contains 190,000 or so clones, around 94% of which appear only once. The sequence was obtained from a young man with COVID-19, enrolled during active disease. The genes are TRBV19 and TRBJ1-4; TRBD1 matches at 9 bases. The sequenced sample consisted of peripheral blood. The CDR3 loop is CASSTFTGGDPGKLFF. CDR3 sequence (DNA): TGTGCCAGTAGTACATTCACAGGGGGCGATCCGGGAAAACTGTTTTTT.